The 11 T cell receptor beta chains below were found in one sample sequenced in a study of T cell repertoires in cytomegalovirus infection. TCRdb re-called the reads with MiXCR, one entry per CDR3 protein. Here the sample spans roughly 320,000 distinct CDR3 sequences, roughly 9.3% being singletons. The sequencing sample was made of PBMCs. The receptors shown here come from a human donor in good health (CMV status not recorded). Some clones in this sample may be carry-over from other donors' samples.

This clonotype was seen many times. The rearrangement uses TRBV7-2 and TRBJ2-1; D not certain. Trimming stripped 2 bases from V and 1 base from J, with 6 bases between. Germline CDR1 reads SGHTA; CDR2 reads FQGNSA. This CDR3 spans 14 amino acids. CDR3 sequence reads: CASSLPPSYNEQFF. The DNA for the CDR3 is TGTGCCAGCAGCTTACCTCCTTCCTACAATGAGCAGTTCTTC.

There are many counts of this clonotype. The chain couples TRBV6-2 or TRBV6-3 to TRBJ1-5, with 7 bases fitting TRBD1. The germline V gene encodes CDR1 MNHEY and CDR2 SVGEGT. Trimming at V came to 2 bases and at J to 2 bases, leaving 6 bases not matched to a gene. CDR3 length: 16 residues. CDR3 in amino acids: CASSYDAGGRNQPQHF. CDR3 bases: TGTGCCAGCAGTTACGACGCAGGGGGACGCAATCAGCCCCAGCATTTT.

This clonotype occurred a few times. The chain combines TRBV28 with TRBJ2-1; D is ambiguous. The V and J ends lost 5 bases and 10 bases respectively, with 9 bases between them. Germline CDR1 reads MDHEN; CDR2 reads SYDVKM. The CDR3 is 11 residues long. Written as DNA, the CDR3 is TGTGCCAGCAGTCCAAGAAGGGAGCAGTTCTTC. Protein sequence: CASSPRREQFF.

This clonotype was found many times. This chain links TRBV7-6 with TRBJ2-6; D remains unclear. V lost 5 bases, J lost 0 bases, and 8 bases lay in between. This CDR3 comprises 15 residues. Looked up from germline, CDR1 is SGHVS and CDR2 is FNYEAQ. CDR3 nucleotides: TGTGCCAGCAGCCTCAGAAGCTCTGGGGCCAACGTCCTGACTTTC. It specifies CASSLRSSGANVLTF.

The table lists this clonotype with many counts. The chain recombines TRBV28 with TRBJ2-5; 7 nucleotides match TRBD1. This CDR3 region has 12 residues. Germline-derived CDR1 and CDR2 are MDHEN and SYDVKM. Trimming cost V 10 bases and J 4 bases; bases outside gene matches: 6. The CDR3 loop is CATSTGPETQYF. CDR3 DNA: TGTGCCACCTCGACAGGGCCAGAGACCCAGTACTTC. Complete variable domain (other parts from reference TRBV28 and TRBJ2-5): DVKVTQSSRYLVKRTGEKVFLECVQDMDHENMFWYRQDPGLGLRLIYFSYDVKMKEKGDIPEGYSVSREKKERFSLILESASTNQTSMYLCATSTGPETQYFGPGTRLLVL.

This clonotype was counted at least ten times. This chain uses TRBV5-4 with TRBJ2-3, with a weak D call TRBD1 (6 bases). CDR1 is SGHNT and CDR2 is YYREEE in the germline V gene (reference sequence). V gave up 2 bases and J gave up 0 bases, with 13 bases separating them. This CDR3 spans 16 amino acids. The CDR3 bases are TGTGCCAGCAGCTTCCGGACAGATCCTAGCACAGATACGCAGTATTTT. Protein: CASSFRTDPSTDTQYF.

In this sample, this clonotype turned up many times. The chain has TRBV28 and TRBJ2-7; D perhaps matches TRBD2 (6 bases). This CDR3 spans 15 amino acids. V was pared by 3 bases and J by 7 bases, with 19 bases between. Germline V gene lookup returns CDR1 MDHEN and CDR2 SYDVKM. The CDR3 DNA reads TGTGCCAGCAGTTTTTCCGGGGGAACCCTGGGGGAGCAGTACGTC. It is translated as CASSFSGGTLGEQYV.

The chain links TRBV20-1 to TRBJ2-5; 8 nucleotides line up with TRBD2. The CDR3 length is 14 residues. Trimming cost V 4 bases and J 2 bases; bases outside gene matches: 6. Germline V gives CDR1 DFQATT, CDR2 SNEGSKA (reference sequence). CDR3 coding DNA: TGCAGTGCTACAGCCACGGGGGGGCAAGAGACCCAGTACTTC. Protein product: CSATATGGQETQYF.

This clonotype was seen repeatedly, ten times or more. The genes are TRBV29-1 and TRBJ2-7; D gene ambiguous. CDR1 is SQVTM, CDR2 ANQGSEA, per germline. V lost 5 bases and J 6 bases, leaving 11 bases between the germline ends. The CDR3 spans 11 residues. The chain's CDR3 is CSVTTKGEQYV. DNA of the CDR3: TGCAGCGTTACCACGAAGGGCGAGCAGTACGTC.

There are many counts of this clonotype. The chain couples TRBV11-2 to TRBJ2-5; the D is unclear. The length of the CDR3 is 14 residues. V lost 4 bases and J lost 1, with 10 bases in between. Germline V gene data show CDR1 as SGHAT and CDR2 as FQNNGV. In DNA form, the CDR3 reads TGTGCCAGCAGCTATCAGGCCTCCCAAGAGACCCAGTACTTC. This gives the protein CASSYQASQETQYF.

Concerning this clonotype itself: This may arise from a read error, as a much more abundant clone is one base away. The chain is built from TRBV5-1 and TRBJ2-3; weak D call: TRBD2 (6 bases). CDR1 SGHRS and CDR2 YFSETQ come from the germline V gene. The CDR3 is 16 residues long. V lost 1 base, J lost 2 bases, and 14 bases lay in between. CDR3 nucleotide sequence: TGCGCCAGCAGCTTGTCCCGGCGGGGTCTCACAGATACGCAGTATTTT. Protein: CASSLSRRGLTDTQYF.